Below are 29 T cell receptor beta chains sequenced from a single sample in a study of CD8+ T cells in alopecia areata. Treatment meaning: oral pan-JAK inhibitor, 5-10 mg twice daily. Isolated RNA was reverse transcribed into cDNA used as the sequencing template. Method: immunoSEQ multiplex PCR; TCRdb's copy keeps in-frame clones and lacks some. Of 150,000 to 200,000 clones in the sample, about three fifths were seen once. The sequencing used CD4+ T cells sorted from blood, collected at approximately week 60, from a patient treated with tofacitinib. The receptors stem from a human donor with alopecia areata.

The DNA of the CDR3 is TGCGCCAGCAGCCATCCCGGACAGGCACTCTATGGCTACACCTTC. The encoded protein is CASSHPGQALYGYTF. V usage is TRBV4-1 and J usage is TRBJ1-2, with TRBD1 matching over 7 bases. This CDR3 comprises 15 residues. The germline gives CDR1 MGHRA, CDR2 YSYEKL. V lost 3 bases, J lost 4 bases, and 8 bases stayed unmatched.

The J gene is TRBJ2-3, the V gene TRBV9; D is ambiguous. The CDR3 sequence is 13 residues long. V was cut by 6 bases and J by 6 bases, with 14 bases left in between. Per the germline V gene, CDR1 is SGDLS and CDR2 is YYNGEE. The chain's CDR3 is CASTPQDPDTQYF. The CDR3 nucleotides are TGTGCCAGCACCCCACAAGACCCGGATACGCAGTATTTT.

This clone was seen a handful of times. The chain carries TRBV10-3 and TRBJ2-3; tentatively, D is TRBD2 (6 bases). V gave up 3 bases and J gave up 6 bases, with 13 bases separating them. There are 14 residues in the CDR3. The germline V gene has CDR1 ENHRY and CDR2 SYGVKD. DNA of the CDR3: TGTGCCATCAGTGACCTGCGGCTAGCGGATACGCAGTATTTT. Its translation: CAISDLRLADTQYF.

The J gene is TRBJ1-6, the V gene TRBV2, with D possibly matching TRBD1 (6 bases). V was trimmed by 4 bases and J by 5 bases, leaving 15 bases between them. This CDR3 region has 16 residues. Germline V gene data show CDR1 as SNHLY and CDR2 as FYNNEI. CDR3 sequence (DNA): TGTGCCAGCAGTGGGGCCGGGACACAGAATAATTCACCCCTCCACTTT. The encoded protein is CASSGAGTQNNSPLHF.

This clone was seen more than once but under ten times. The chain employs TRBV29-1 and TRBJ1-5; D is perhaps TRBD1 (6 bases). Germline lookup yields CDR1 SQVTM and CDR2 ANQGSEA. There are 13 residues in the CDR3. Trimming shortened V by 6 bases and J by 2 bases, and 11 bases separated the two germline ends. The CDR3 region has the DNA TGCAGCGTCGGAGGGGGGGGCAATCAGCCCCAGCATTTT. Protein product: CSVGGGGNQPQHF.

The chain carries TRBV7-3 and TRBJ2-2; 7 bases map to TRBD2. V lost 6 bases and J lost 6; bases outside the gene matches: 13. Germline V gene data show CDR1 as SGHTA and CDR2 as FQGTGA. The CDR3 is made up of 16 amino acids. The CDR3 DNA is TGTGCCAGCAGTCCCGCGCGAGCTAGCGGCCCCGGGGAGCTGTTTTTT. It codes for CASSPARASGPGELFF.

In this sample, this clone turned up once. The chain carries TRBV6-1 and TRBJ1-1; tentatively, D is TRBD1 (6 bases). CDR1 and CDR2 (germline): MNHNS, SASEGT. The CDR3 totals 12 residues. V lost 6 bases and J lost 4, with 9 bases in between. CDR3 residues: CASSEGGTEAFF. DNA for the CDR3: TGTGCCAGCAGCGAGGGGGGCACTGAAGCTTTCTTT.

The gene calls are TRBV4-1 and TRBJ1-1; D is unclear. Trimming removed 6 bases at V and 1 base at J, with 21 bases between. The length of the CDR3 is 17 residues. Germline lookup yields CDR1 MGHRA and CDR2 YSYEKL. DNA of the CDR3: TGCGCCAGCAGGCTTTCGGCCAAGCATTCCCCGAACACTGAAGCTTTCTTT. Its protein is CASRLSAKHSPNTEAFF.

The chain couples TRBV4-1 to TRBJ2-4; D not resolved. The V and J ends lost 0 bases and 6 bases respectively, with 6 bases between them. CDR3 length equals 13 residues. Germline CDR1 and CDR2: MGHRA and YSYEKL. This chain's CDR3 is CASSQDPLNIQYF. CDR3 sequence (DNA): TGCGCCAGCAGCCAAGATCCCTTAAACATTCAGTACTTC.

V gene TRBV29-1 combines with J gene TRBJ2-6; D uncertain. Germline CDR1 is SQVTM and CDR2 is ANQGSEA. The CDR3 totals 14 residues. Trimming pared 4 bases from V and 0 bases from J, leaving 7 bases between. Written as DNA, the CDR3 is TGCAGCGTTGTTCAGAACTCTGGGGCCAACGTCCTGACTTTC. Translating it yields CSVVQNSGANVLTF.

The chain carries TRBV30 and TRBJ2-1; a possible D gene is TRBD2 (7 bases). CDR3 length equals 14 residues. The V end was cut by 6 bases, the J end by 6 bases, with 18 bases between. Looked up from germline, CDR1 is GTSNPN and CDR2 is SVGIG (reference sequence). The CDR3 sequence is CACRRRGRVNEQFF. The CDR3 DNA follows: TGTGCCTGCCGGAGGAGGGGGAGGGTCAATGAGCAGTTCTTC. The full variable domain, with the rest looked up from reference TRBV30 and TRBJ2-1, is SQTIHQWPATLVQPVGSPLSLECTVEGTSNPNLYWYRQAAGRGLQLLFYSVGIGQISSEVPQNLSASRPQDRQFILSSKKLLLSDSGFYLCACRRRGRVNEQFFGPGTRLTVL.

The chain combines TRBV4-2 with TRBJ1-2; 7 bases fit TRBD1. The CDR3 is 15 amino acids. Per the germline V gene, CDR1 is LGHNA and CDR2 is YNFKEQ. J was trimmed by 3 bases and V by 4 bases; bases with no gene match: 8. The chain's CDR3 is CASSPSAGTDYGYTF. CDR3 DNA: TGTGCCAGCAGCCCCTCCGCCGGGACAGACTATGGCTACACCTTC.

The V gene is TRBV7-2, the J gene TRBJ2-1; 14 positions match TRBD2. V shed 0 bases, J shed 6 bases, and the junction held 7 bases outside the gene matches. CDR1 is SGHTA, CDR2 FQGNSA, per germline. The CDR3 has 18 amino acids. The CDR3 reads CASSLARGLAGGLNEQFF. CDR3 in DNA: TGTGCCAGCAGCTTAGCGCGCGGACTAGCGGGGGGCCTCAATGAGCAGTTCTTC. The entire variable domain, with the rest obtained from reference TRBV7-2 and TRBJ2-1, is as follows: GAGVSQSPSNKVTEKGKDVELRCDPISGHTALYWYRQSLGQGLEFLIYFQGNSAPDKSGLPSDRFSAERTGGSVSTLTIQRTQQEDSAVYLCASSLARGLAGGLNEQFFGPGTRLTVL.

In this sample, this clone turned up a few times. This chain links TRBV29-1 with TRBJ1-5; maybe TRBD1 (5 bases). This CDR3 has 13 residues. Trimming stripped 3 bases from V and 2 bases from J, with 8 bases between. CDR1 and CDR2 from the germline V gene are SQVTM and ANQGSEA. In DNA, the CDR3 is TGCAGCGTTGACGGAGGGGGCAATCAGCCCCAGCATTTT. This sequence encodes CSVDGGGNQPQHF.

The chain combines TRBV6-5 with TRBJ1-5, with 7 bases fitting TRBD1. Germline trimming cut 5 bases from V and 0 bases from J; bases unmatched to any gene: 4. Germline V gene lookup returns CDR1 MNHEY and CDR2 SVGAGI. CDR3 length: 15 residues. Here the CDR3 DNA reads TGTGCCAGCAGTACCACAGGGGATAGCAATCAGCCCCAGCATTTT. This gives the protein CASSTTGDSNQPQHF.

This clone was counted a few times. The V gene is TRBV2, the J gene TRBJ2-1; D is possibly TRBD1 or TRBD2 (5 bases each). The CDR3 loop spans 13 amino acids. The germline V gene encodes CDR1 SNHLY and CDR2 FYNNEI. V lost 4 bases to trimming and J lost 10 bases, with 14 bases between them. Here the CDR3 DNA reads TGTGCCAGCAGTGTTGAGGGGTATGGGGAGCAGTTCTTC. Protein: CASSVEGYGEQFF.

The chain employs TRBV7-2 and TRBJ2-7; TRBD1 aligns across 8 bases. The CDR3 covers 14 residues. CDR1 and CDR2 (germline): SGHTA, FQGNSA. V was clipped by 4 bases and J by 3 bases; unmatched bases: 5. This CDR3 is CASSYRTGHYEQYF. As DNA, the CDR3 is TGTGCCAGCAGCTACCGGACAGGGCACTACGAGCAGTACTTC.

The chain uses TRBV10-2 and TRBJ2-5, with 10 positions matching TRBD2. V trimming: 5 bases; J trimming: 4 bases; junction bases outside the gene matches: 7. CDR3 length equals 15 residues. Per the germline V gene, CDR1 is WSHSY and CDR2 is SAAADI. CDR3: CASSMTQRGGETQYF. The DNA for the CDR3 is TGCGCCAGCAGTATGACCCAGCGGGGGGGAGAGACCCAGTACTTC.

CDR3 loop: CASSRDSYQETQYF. The CDR3 bases are TGTGCCAGCAGCAGGGACTCTTACCAAGAGACCCAGTACTTC. The chain has TRBV11-1 and TRBJ2-5; D might be TRBD2 (6 bases). This CDR3 contains 14 residues. Trimming removed 5 bases at V and 0 bases at J, with 10 bases between. The germline V gene has CDR1 SGHAT and CDR2 FQDESV (reference sequence).

The J gene is TRBJ1-3, the V gene TRBV30; D is unclear. There are 14 residues in the CDR3. The V and J ends lost 4 bases and 0 bases respectively, with 10 bases between them. Germline V gene lookup returns CDR1 GTSNPN and CDR2 SVGIG (reference sequence). In nucleotides, the CDR3 is TGTGCCTGGACGAATTTCCTCTCTGGAAACACCATATATTTT. Its translation: CAWTNFLSGNTIYF.

This chain links TRBV2 with TRBJ1-5, with D perhaps matching TRBD1 (6 bases). Germline CDR1 SNHLY, CDR2 FYNNEI. V was pared by 4 bases and J by 5 bases, with 12 bases between. This CDR3 has 14 residues. The DNA of the CDR3 is TGTGCCAGCAGTGGGAGGGGGGCTTATCAGCCCCAGCATTTT. This encodes CASSGRGAYQPQHF.

The V call is TRBV2, the J call TRBJ2-5; 8 bases match TRBD1. The J call could be wrong; TRBJ2-7 is a better fit for the DNA end. CDR1 is SNHLY and CDR2 is FYNNEI in the germline V gene. This CDR3 has 14 residues. CDR3 nucleotides: TGTGCCAGCGGCTCAGGGACAGGATCCTACGAGCAGTACTTC. The encoded protein is CASGSGTGSYEQYF.

The V gene is TRBV2, the J gene TRBJ2-3, with 9 bases lining up with TRBD1. The CDR3 has 16 amino acids. V trimming: 6 bases; J trimming: 3 bases; junction bases outside the gene matches: 10. Germline values: CDR1 SNHLY, CDR2 FYNNEI. The CDR3 loop reads CASRNRDRVYTDTQYF. The CDR3 DNA reads as TGTGCCAGCAGAAACCGGGACAGGGTATATACAGATACGCAGTATTTT.

This rearrangement joins TRBV7-8 to TRBJ1-2; maybe TRBD1 (6 bases). Trimming shortened V by 5 bases and J by 5 bases, and 30 bases separated the two germline ends. Germline lookup yields CDR1 SGHVS and CDR2 FQNEAQ. CDR3 length equals 19 residues. Written as DNA, the CDR3 is TGTGCCAGCAGCCCCTCCGCGCGTGGGGGGCTGGTGGCGACTTATGGCTACACCTTC. This translates into CASSPSARGGLVATYGYTF.

The rearrangement links TRBV10-3 to TRBJ2-1; D is undetermined. The CDR3 covers 14 residues. The germline V and J ends were trimmed by 2 bases and 3 bases, with 8 bases remaining between them. CDR1 and CDR2 from the germline V gene are ENHRY and SYGVKD. The CDR3 nucleotides read TGTGCCATCAGTGAGGACGGAATCTACAATGAGCAGTTCTTC. It yields the protein CAISEDGIYNEQFF.

The CDR3 spells CASSFAGGDTQYF. The CDR3 DNA is TGCGCCAGCAGCTTCGCCGGGGGAGATACGCAGTATTTT. V usage is TRBV5-1 and J usage is TRBJ2-3; D may be TRBD2 (6 bases). Germline V lookup: CDR1 SGHRS, CDR2 YFSETQ. The CDR3 runs to 13 residues. V lost 2 bases, J lost 5 bases, and 9 bases lay in between.

This clone was recorded a few times. The V and J genes are TRBV29-1 and TRBJ1-5, with TRBD1 matching over 7 bases. V dropped 3 bases and J dropped 2; count of bases not matched to a gene: 4. The V gene's germline CDR1 is SQVTM and CDR2 ANQGSEA. The CDR3 runs to 14 residues. DNA of the CDR3: TGCAGCGTTGAGGAGGGGGCTGGCAATCAGCCCCAGCATTTT. Encoded protein: CSVEEGAGNQPQHF.

This clone was counted only a few times. This CDR3 is CASSMRGTTDTQYF. Written as DNA, the CDR3 is TGTGCCAGTAGTATGCGCGGGACCACAGATACGCAGTATTTT. The chain is built from TRBV19 and TRBJ2-3, with D possibly being TRBD2 (6 bases). Trimming cost V 3 bases and J 2 bases, with 9 bases left between them. Germline V gives CDR1 LNHDA, CDR2 SQIVND (reference sequence). The CDR3 is 14 amino acids.

This clone occurred a few times. The chain joins TRBV19 to TRBJ2-1, with a weak D call TRBD1 (6 bases). This CDR3 is built from 13 residues. V was cut by 4 bases and J by 13 bases, with 17 bases left in between. CDR1 and CDR2 (germline): LNHDA, SQIVND (reference sequence). This CDR3 reads CASSTPPGDTQFF. CDR3 DNA sequence: TGTGCCAGTAGTACCCCCCCAGGGGACACCCAGTTCTTC.